What follows are 26 T cell receptor beta chains derived from one specimen sequenced in a study of T cells in tuberculosis. Cells were sorted from thawed PBMC rested overnight and stained with GMM-loaded CD1B tetramer, viability dye and anti-CD3. C32 glucose monomycolate from Rhodococcus equi was loaded onto the CD1B tetramers. Using immunoSEQ multiplex PCR, the repertoire was profiled, and TCRdb retains in-frame clones only, with some absent. The sample has about 88,000 clones; approximately 91% are singletons. The specimen was CD1b-GMM tetramer-negative cells sorted from PBMCs. The receptors were sampled from an adult woman with latent tuberculosis.

The rearrangement uses TRBV5-1 and TRBJ2-7, with D maybe TRBD1 (5 bases). This CDR3 region has 15 residues. Germline V gene sequence: CDR1 SGHRS, CDR2 YFSETQ. Trimming removed 4 bases at V and 3 bases at J, with 17 bases between. The CDR3 region is CASSESQGKGYEQYF. In nucleotides, the CDR3 is TGCGCCAGCAGCGAGTCCCAGGGCAAGGGCTACGAGCAGTACTTC. Filled out from reference TRBV5-1 and TRBJ2-7, the complete variable domain reads KAGVTQTPRYLIKTRGQQVTLSCSPISGHRSVSWYQQTPGQGLQFLFEYFSETQRNKGNFPGRFSGRQFSNSRSEMNVSTLELGDSALYLCASSESQGKGYEQYFGPGTRLTVT.

The V and J genes are TRBV7-9 and TRBJ2-5; 7 bases fit TRBD1. The CDR3 is made up of 15 amino acids. Losses at the gene ends were 1 base for V and 4 bases for J; bases not matched to a gene: 6. Germline CDR1 is SEHNR and CDR2 is FQNEAQ (reference sequence). CDR3 nucleotide sequence: TGTGCCAGCAGCTTAGGCAGGGGGTCGCTAGAGACCCAGTACTTC. The encoded protein is CASSLGRGSLETQYF.

The rearrangement links TRBV9 to TRBJ1-2; 7 nucleotides line up with TRBD1. V lost 3 bases and J lost 8; bases outside the gene matches: 16. Germline lookup yields CDR1 SGDLS and CDR2 YYNGEE. The CDR3 is made up of 16 amino acids. For the CDR3, the DNA is TGTGCCAGCAGCGGAGTCACTGGGACAGCCACCGGGGGCTACACCTTC. Translating gives CASSGVTGTATGGYTF. Together with reference TRBV9 and TRBJ1-2, the CDR3 gives the full variable domain: DSGVTQTPKHLITATGQRVTLRCSPRSGDLSVYWYQQSLDQGLQFLIQYYNGEERAKGNILERFSAQQFPDLHSELNLSSLELGDSALYFCASSGVTGTATGGYTFGSGTRLTVV.

About this clone itself: The sample holds other DNA sequences that translate to the same CDR3. The chain joins TRBV11-2 to TRBJ2-3, with TRBD2 matching 10 bases. CDR3 length: 15 residues. V lost 6 bases to trimming and J lost 1 base; unmatched junction nucleotides: 4. Germline V gene data show CDR1 as SGHAT and CDR2 as FQNNGV. CDR3 nucleotides: TGTGCCAGCAGTTTCGGACTAGCGGGCACAGATACGCAGTATTTT. Amino acids: CASSFGLAGTDTQYF.

The chain joins TRBV5-1 to TRBJ1-1; D might be TRBD1 (5 bases). The V end was cut by 1 base, the J end by 1 base, with 11 bases between. CDR3 length: 15 amino acids. The V gene's germline CDR1 is SGHRS and CDR2 YFSETQ. CDR3 sequence: CASSLSGVRNTEAFF. Written as DNA, the CDR3 is TGCGCCAGCAGCTTGTCGGGGGTTAGGAACACTGAAGCTTTCTTT.

The genes are TRBV5-4 and TRBJ2-1, with 10 bases fitting TRBD2. In germline, CDR1 is SGHNT, CDR2 YYREEE (reference sequence). Unmatched junction bases numbered 9, after V lost 2 bases and J lost 10 bases. The length of the CDR3 is 15 residues. The CDR3 protein is CASSFQAGGQGEQFF. The CDR3 DNA reads TGTGCCAGCAGCTTCCAAGCGGGGGGGCAGGGAGAGCAGTTCTTC.

The rearrangement links TRBV28 to TRBJ1-2; no reliable D call. Germline CDR1 is MDHEN and CDR2 is SYDVKM. Trimming removed 7 bases at V and 3 bases at J, with 12 bases between. The CDR3 spans 13 residues. CDR3 DNA sequence: TGTGCCAGCAACGGTCCGGGTGACTATGGCTACACCTTC. It specifies CASNGPGDYGYTF.

V gene TRBV2 combines with J gene TRBJ2-3; no firm D call. The ends were cut back, 9 bases at V and 4 bases at J, with 11 bases in the middle. Germline CDR1 SNHLY, CDR2 FYNNEI. CDR3 length equals 12 residues. CDR3 in DNA: TGTGCCAGACAAAACATGCCAGATACGCAGTATTTT. Protein sequence: CARQNMPDTQYF.

The rearrangement joins TRBV27 to TRBJ1-2; D is undetermined. This CDR3 contains 18 residues. Trimming stripped 1 base from V and 7 bases from J, with 25 bases between. Germline assignment: CDR1 MNHEY and CDR2 SMNVEV (reference sequence). The DNA of the CDR3 is TGTGCCAGCAGTTTATATTCAAATCCGATAACAGTTTCCCGTGGCTACACCTTC. This translates into CASSLYSNPITVSRGYTF.

The J gene is TRBJ1-2, the V gene TRBV7-2; TRBD1 is a possible D gene (5 bases). Looked up from germline, CDR1 is SGHTA and CDR2 is FQGNSA. Deletions cut 5 bases from V and 3 bases from J, with 16 bases between. The CDR3 is made up of 15 amino acids. The CDR3 nucleotides are TGTGCCAGCAGCGTAAGCAGGGTCTTGGACTATGGCTACACCTTC. Its translation is CASSVSRVLDYGYTF.

The gene calls are TRBV6-1 and TRBJ2-4; D is ambiguous. There are 16 residues in the CDR3. Trimming stripped 1 base from V and 0 bases from J, with 10 bases between. Germline V gene data show CDR1 as MNHNS and CDR2 as SASEGT. The CDR3 sequence is CASSEVRMKAKNIQYF. CDR3 DNA sequence: TGTGCCAGCAGTGAAGTCAGGATGAAAGCCAAAAACATTCAGTACTTC.

The chain combines TRBV18 with TRBJ1-2, with D perhaps TRBD1 (6 bases). The CDR3 extends over 13 amino acids. Trimming removed 3 bases from V and 5 bases from J, with 10 bases in between. Germline V gene data show CDR1 as KGHSH and CDR2 as LQKENI. CDR3 DNA: TGTGCCAGCTCACCCAGGGACACGTATGGCTACACCTTC. This sequence encodes CASSPRDTYGYTF.

The chain recombines TRBV10-3 with TRBJ2-5; TRBD1 matches 8 bases. The J segment lost 7 bases and the V segment lost 0 bases, leaving 10 bases of the junction unmatched. CDR3 size: 16 residues. The germline gives CDR1 ENHRY, CDR2 SYGVKD. CDR3 in DNA: TGTGCCATCAGTGAGTCGAAGACAGGGGTTGGAGGGACCCAGTACTTC. This gives the protein CAISESKTGVGGTQYF.

This chain connects TRBV5-1 to TRBJ1-2; TRBD1 agrees at 8 bases. The trim removed 1 base at V and 0 bases at J, leaving 2 bases unmatched. The germline gives CDR1 SGHRS, CDR2 YFSETQ. CDR3 length: 15 residues. Here the CDR3 DNA reads TGCGCCAGCAGCTTGAAACAGGGGGCTAACTATGGCTACACCTTC. It is translated as CASSLKQGANYGYTF.

The chain links TRBV6-1 to TRBJ2-5; TRBD2 aligns across 8 bases. Looked up from germline, CDR1 is MNHNS and CDR2 is SASEGT. With 6 bases clipped from V and 2 bases from J, the junction kept 8 bases outside the gene matches. The CDR3 length is 15 residues. DNA for the CDR3: TGTGCCAGCAGACCCAGCGGGGGATCTCAAGAGACCCAGTACTTC. This gives the protein CASRPSGGSQETQYF.

The gene calls are TRBV27 and TRBJ1-4, with D possibly being TRBD1 (5 bases). CDR3 length: 15 residues. V was clipped by 2 bases and J by 8 bases, with 15 bases between them. Germline V gives CDR1 MNHEY, CDR2 SMNVEV (reference sequence). CDR3 DNA sequence: TGTGCCAGCAGTTTAATTGGGGGAGGTTGGGAAAAACTGTTTTTT. Its translation is CASSLIGGGWEKLFF.

V gene TRBV6-1 combines with J gene TRBJ2-2, with a weak D call TRBD2 (5 bases). V lost 5 bases to trimming and J lost 6 bases, with 10 bases between them. The CDR3 is 13 amino acids. The germline V gene encodes CDR1 MNHNS and CDR2 SASEGT. CDR3 in amino acids: CASSKQLAGELFF. The CDR3 bases are TGTGCCAGCAGTAAGCAACTAGCCGGGGAGCTGTTTTTT.

The chain recombines TRBV30 with TRBJ1-1; possibly TRBD1 for D (6 bases). Per the germline V gene, CDR1 is GTSNPN and CDR2 is SVGIG (reference sequence). Trimming shortened V by 7 bases and J by 4 bases, and 13 bases separated the two germline ends. The CDR3 extends over 12 amino acids. The CDR3 DNA reads as TGTGCCTCCCCGGGAGGGGGCACTGAAGCTTTCTTT. Protein product: CASPGGGTEAFF.

Here the CDR3 DNA reads TGTGCCTGGAGTCGGACAGTCAATCAGCCCCAGCATTTT. Translation: CAWSRTVNQPQHF. The V and J genes are TRBV30 and TRBJ1-5; perhaps TRBD1 as D (6 bases). Trimming took off 2 bases at V and 3 bases at J, with 8 bases between the two ends. The CDR3 totals 13 residues. From germline, CDR1 is GTSNPN and CDR2 SVGIG (reference sequence).

The chain is built from TRBV5-1 and TRBJ1-2; 7 positions match TRBD1. This CDR3 spans 15 amino acids. Trimming at V came to 2 bases and at J to 2 bases, leaving 6 bases not matched to a gene. Per the germline V gene, CDR1 is SGHRS and CDR2 is YFSETQ. As DNA, the CDR3 is TGCGCCAGCAGCTTTGGGCAGGGGGGAAACTATGGCTACACCTTC. Translated: CASSFGQGGNYGYTF.

The chain uses TRBV7-9 and TRBJ1-3; D remains ambiguous. CDR3 length: 15 amino acids. V lost 0 bases and J 0 bases, leaving 6 bases between the germline ends. Germline CDR1 reads SEHNR; CDR2 reads FQNEAQ (reference sequence). The CDR3 bases are TGTGCCAGCAGCTTAGCCGAGAGCTCTGGAAACACCATATATTTT. It encodes CASSLAESSGNTIYF.

CDR3 nucleotide sequence: TGTGCCAGCAGCAGGGACAGGGGGAATACCGGGGAGCTGTTTTTT. This translates into CASSRDRGNTGELFF. J is TRBJ2-2 and V is TRBV11-2; 11 bases fit TRBD1. The V and J ends lost 5 bases and 5 bases, in that order; junction bases with no gene match: 4. Germline-derived CDR1 and CDR2 are SGHAT and FQNNGV. The CDR3 has 15 residues.

The V call is TRBV7-9, the J call TRBJ2-1; TRBD1 matches at 7 bases. The CDR3 is 18 residues long. CDR1 and CDR2 from the germline V gene are SEHNR and FQNEAQ (reference sequence). With 3 bases clipped from V and 6 bases from J, the junction kept 17 bases outside the gene matches. CDR3 protein: CASSFTIQTDRALNEQFF. The CDR3 region has the DNA TGTGCCAGCAGCTTCACCATTCAAACCGACAGGGCTCTCAATGAGCAGTTCTTC.

The chain is built from TRBV19 and TRBJ1-6; 9 bases fit TRBD1. This CDR3 contains 15 residues. The germline V gene encodes CDR1 LNHDA and CDR2 SQIVND (reference sequence). V was clipped by 1 base and J by 9 bases; unmatched bases: 4. The CDR3 protein is CASSIGGTGSSPLHF. DNA for the CDR3: TGTGCCAGTAGTATAGGAGGGACAGGGAGTTCACCCCTCCACTTT.

This clone came up a few times. This chain connects TRBV5-4 to TRBJ1-4, with 7 bases identical to TRBD1. The V segment lost 0 bases and the J segment 10 bases; nucleotides outside the gene matches: 6. Germline CDR1 and CDR2: SGHNT and YYREEE (reference sequence). This CDR3 comprises 14 residues. The CDR3, as DNA: TGTGCCAGCAGCTTGGGACAGGGCCGGGGAAAACTGTTTTTT. This encodes CASSLGQGRGKLFF.

The V and J genes are TRBV29-1 and TRBJ1-1; D perhaps matches TRBD1 (5 bases). V lost 6 bases to trimming and J lost 4 bases, with 21 bases between them. The CDR3 runs to 15 residues. Germline V gene lookup returns CDR1 SQVTM and CDR2 ANQGSEA. The CDR3 nucleotides read TGCAGCGTCATACTTCTGGCAGGAAGGGGCACTGAAGCTTTCTTT. This gives the protein CSVILLAGRGTEAFF.